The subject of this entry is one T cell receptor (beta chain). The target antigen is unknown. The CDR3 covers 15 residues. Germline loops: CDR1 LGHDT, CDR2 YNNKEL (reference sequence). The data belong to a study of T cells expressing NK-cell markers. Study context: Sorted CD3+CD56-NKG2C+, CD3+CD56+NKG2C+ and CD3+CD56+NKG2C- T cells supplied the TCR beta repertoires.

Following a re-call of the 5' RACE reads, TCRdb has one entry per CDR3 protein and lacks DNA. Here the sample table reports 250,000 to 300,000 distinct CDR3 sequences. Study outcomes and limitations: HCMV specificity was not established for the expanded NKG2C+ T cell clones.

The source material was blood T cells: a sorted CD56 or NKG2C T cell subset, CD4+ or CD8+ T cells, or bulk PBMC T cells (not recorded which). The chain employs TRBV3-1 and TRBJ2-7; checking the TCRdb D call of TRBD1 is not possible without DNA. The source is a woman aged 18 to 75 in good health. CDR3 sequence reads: CASSQWGVSSYEQYF.